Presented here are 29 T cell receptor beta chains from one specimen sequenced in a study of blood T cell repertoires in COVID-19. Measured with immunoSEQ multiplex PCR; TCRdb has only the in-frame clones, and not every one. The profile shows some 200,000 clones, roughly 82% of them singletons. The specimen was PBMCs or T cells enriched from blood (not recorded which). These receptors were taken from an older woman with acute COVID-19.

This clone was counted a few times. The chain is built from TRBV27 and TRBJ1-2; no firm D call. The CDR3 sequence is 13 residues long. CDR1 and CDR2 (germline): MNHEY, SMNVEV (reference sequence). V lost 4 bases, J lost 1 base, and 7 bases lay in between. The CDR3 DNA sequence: TGTGCCAGCAGTTCGTCTCTTAACTATGGCTACACCTTC. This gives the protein CASSSSLNYGYTF.

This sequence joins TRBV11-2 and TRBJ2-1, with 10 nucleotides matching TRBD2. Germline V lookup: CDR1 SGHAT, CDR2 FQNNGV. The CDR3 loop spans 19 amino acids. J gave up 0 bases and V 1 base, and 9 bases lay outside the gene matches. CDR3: CASSLVRTSGDSSYNEQFF. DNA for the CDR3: TGTGCCAGCAGCTTAGTTAGGACTAGCGGCGATTCCTCCTACAATGAGCAGTTCTTC.

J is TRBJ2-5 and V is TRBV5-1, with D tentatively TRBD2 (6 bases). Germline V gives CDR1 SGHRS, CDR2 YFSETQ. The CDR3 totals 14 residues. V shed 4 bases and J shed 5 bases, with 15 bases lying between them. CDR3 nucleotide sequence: TGCGCCAGCAGCCGGCGGGGTTCCGGGGAGACCCAGTACTTC. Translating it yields CASSRRGSGETQYF.

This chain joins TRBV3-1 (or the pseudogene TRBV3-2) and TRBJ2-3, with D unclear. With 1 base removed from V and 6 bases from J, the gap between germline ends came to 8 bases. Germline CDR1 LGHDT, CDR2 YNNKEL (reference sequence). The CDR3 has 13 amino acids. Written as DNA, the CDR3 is TGTGCCAGCAGCCAAGTTTCCGGTGATACGCAGTATTTT. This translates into CASSQVSGDTQYF.

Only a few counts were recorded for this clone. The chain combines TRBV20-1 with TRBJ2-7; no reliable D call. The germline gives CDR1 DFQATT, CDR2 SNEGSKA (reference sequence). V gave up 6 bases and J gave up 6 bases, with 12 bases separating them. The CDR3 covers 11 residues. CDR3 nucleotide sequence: TGCAGTGCCGTACTTTCGGTCGAGCAGTACTTC. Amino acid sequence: CSAVLSVEQYF.

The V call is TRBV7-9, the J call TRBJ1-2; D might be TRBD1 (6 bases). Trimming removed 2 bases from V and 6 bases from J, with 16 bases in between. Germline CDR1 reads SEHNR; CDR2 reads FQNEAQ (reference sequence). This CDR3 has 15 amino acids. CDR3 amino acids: CASSLRAGARDGYTF. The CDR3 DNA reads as TGTGCCAGCAGCTTACGGGCGGGGGCTCGGGATGGCTACACCTTC.

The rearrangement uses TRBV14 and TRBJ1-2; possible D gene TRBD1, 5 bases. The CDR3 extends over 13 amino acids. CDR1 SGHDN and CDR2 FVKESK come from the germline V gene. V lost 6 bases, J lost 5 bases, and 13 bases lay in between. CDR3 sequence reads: CASRGNGGYGYTF. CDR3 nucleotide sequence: TGTGCCAGCAGAGGAAACGGGGGTTATGGCTACACCTTC. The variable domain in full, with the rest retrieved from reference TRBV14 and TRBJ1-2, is EAGVTQFPSHSVIEKGQTVTLRCDPISGHDNLYWYRRVMGKEIKFLLHFVKESKQDESGMPNNRFLAERTGGTYSTLKVQPAELEDSGVYFCASRGNGGYGYTFGSGTRLTVV.

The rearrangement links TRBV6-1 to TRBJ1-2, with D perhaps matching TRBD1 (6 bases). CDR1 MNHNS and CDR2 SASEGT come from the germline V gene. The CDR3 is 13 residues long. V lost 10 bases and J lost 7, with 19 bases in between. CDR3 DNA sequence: TGTGCCACCCAACAGGGTAGCGGGATTGGCTACACCTTC. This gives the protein CATQQGSGIGYTF.

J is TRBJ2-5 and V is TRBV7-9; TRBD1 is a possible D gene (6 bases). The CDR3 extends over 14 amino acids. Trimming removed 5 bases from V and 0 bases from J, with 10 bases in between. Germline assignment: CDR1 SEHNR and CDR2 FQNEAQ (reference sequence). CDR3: CASSPGDNQETQYF. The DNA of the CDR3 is TGTGCCAGCAGCCCAGGGGACAACCAAGAGACCCAGTACTTC.

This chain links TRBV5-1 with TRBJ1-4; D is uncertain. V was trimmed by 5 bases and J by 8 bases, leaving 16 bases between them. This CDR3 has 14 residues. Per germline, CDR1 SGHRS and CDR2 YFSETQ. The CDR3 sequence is CASSSGGNVEKLFF. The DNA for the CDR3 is TGCGCCAGCAGTTCCGGAGGGAATGTGGAAAAACTGTTTTTT.

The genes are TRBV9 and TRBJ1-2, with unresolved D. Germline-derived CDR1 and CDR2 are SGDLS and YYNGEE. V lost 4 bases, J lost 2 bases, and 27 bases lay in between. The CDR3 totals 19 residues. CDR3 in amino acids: CASSLRPPDANGVNYGYTF. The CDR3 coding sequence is TGTGCCAGCAGCCTCAGGCCACCGGACGCTAACGGGGTAAACTATGGCTACACCTTC. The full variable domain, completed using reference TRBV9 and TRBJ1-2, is DSGVTQTPKHLITATGQRVTLRCSPRSGDLSVYWYQQSLDQGLQFLIQYYNGEERAKGNILERFSAQQFPDLHSELNLSSLELGDSALYFCASSLRPPDANGVNYGYTFGSGTRLTVV.

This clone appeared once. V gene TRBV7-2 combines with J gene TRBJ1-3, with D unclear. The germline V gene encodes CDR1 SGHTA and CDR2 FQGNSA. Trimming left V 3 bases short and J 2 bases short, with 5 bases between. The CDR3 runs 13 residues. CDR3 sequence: CASSFYPGNTIYF. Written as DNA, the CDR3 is TGTGCCAGCAGCTTCTATCCTGGAAACACCATATATTTT.

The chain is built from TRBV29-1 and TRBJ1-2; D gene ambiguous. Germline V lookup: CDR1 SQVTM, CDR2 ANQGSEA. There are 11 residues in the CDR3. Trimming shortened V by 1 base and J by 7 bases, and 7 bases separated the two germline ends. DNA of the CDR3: TGCAGCGTTGAAGTGACTGGTGGCTACACCTTC. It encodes CSVEVTGGYTF.

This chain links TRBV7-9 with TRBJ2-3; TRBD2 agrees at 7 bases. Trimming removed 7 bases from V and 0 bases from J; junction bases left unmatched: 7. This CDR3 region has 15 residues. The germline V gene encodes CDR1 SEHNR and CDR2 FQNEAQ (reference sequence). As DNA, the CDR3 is TGTGCCAGCACCGGGGGAGGGGCTAGCACAGATACGCAGTATTTT. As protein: CASTGGGASTDTQYF.

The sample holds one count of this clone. The CDR3 region has the DNA TGTGCCAGCAGTGTAGCGGGGGGTTCCTACGAGCAGTACTTC. Translation gives CASSVAGGSYEQYF. V gene TRBV2 combines with J gene TRBJ2-7; TRBD2 matches at 10 bases. J gave up 1 base and V 4 bases, and 1 base lay outside the gene matches. The CDR3 runs to 14 residues. CDR1 SNHLY and CDR2 FYNNEI come from the germline V gene.

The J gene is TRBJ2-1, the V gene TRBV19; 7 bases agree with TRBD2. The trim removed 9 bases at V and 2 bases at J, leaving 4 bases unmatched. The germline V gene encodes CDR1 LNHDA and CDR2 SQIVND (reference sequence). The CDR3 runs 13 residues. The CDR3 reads CASRTSAYNEQFF. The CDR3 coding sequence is TGTGCCAGCCGGACTAGTGCCTACAATGAGCAGTTCTTC.

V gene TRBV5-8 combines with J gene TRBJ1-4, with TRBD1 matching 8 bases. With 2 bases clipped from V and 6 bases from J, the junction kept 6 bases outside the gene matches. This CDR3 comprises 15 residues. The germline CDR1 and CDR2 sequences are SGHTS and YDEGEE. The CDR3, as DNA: TGTGCCAGCAGCTTTTCAGGGGGCGCGGATGAAAAACTGTTTTTT. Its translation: CASSFSGGADEKLFF.

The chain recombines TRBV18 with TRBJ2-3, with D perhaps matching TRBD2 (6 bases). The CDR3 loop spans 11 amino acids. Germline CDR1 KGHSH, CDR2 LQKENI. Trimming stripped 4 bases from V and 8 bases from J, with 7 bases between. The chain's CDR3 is CASSLGGTQYF. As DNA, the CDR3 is TGTGCCAGCTCACTCGGGGGTACGCAGTATTTT.

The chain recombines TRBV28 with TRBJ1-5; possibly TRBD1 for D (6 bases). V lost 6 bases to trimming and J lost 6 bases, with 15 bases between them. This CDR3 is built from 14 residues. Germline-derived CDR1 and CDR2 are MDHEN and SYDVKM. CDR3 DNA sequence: TGTGCCAGCAGGCCGGGGGGGCTCGCTCAGCCCCAGCATTTT. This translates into CASRPGGLAQPQHF.

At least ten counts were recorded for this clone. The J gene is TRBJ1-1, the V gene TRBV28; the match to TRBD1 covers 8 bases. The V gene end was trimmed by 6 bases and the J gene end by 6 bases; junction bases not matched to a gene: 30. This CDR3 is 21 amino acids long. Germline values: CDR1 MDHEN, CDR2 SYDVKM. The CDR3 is CASSPTWGRGLFDTPWAEAFF. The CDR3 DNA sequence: TGTGCCAGCAGCCCCACATGGGGCAGGGGGCTTTTTGATACCCCTTGGGCTGAAGCTTTCTTT. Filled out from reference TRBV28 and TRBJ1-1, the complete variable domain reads DVKVTQSSRYLVKRTGEKVFLECVQDMDHENMFWYRQDPGLGLRLIYFSYDVKMKEKGDIPEGYSVSREKKERFSLILESASTNQTSMYLCASSPTWGRGLFDTPWAEAFFGQGTRLTVV.

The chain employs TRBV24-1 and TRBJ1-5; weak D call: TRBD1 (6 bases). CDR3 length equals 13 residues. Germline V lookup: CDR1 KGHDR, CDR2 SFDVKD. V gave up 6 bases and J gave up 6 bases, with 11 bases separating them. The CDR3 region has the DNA TGTGCCACCAGTAGGGGGGGCGTTCAGCCCCAGCATTTT. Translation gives CATSRGGVQPQHF.

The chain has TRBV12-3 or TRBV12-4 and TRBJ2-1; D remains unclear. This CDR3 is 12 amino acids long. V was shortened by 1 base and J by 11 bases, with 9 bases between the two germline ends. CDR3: CASSLGQFKQFF. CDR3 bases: TGTGCCAGCAGTTTAGGGCAGTTTAAGCAGTTCTTC.

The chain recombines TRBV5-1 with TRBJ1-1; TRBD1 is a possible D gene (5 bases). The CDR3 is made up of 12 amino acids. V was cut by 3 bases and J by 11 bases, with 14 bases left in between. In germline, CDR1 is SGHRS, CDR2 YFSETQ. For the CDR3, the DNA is TGCGCCAGCAGCTCACAGGAAGTGGGGGCTTTCTTT. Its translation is CASSSQEVGAFF.

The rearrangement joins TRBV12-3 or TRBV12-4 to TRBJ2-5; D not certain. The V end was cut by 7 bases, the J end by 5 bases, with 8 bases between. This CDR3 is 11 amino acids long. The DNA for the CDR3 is TGTGCCAGCACCTCCAGTGAGACCCAGTACTTC. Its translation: CASTSSETQYF.

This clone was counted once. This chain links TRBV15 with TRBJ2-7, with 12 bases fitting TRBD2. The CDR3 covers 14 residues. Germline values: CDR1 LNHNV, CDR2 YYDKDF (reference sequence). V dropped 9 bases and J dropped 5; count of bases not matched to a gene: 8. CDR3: CATSSSGGAHEQYV. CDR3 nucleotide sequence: TGTGCCACTTCATCTAGCGGGGGGGCCCACGAGCAGTACGTC.

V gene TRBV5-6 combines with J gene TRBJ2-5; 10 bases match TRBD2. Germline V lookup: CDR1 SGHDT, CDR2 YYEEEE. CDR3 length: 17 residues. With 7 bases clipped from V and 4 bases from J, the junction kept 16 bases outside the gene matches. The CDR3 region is CASAPGGAAGGGETQYF. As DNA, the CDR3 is TGTGCCAGCGCCCCCGGGGGAGCAGCGGGAGGGGGAGAGACCCAGTACTTC.

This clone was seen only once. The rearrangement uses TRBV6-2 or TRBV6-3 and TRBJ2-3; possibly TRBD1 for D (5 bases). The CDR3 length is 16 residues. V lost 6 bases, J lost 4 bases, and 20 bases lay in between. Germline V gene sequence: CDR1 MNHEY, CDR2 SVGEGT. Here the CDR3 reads CASSSIRGEVPDTQYF. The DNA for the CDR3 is TGTGCCAGCAGCAGCATAAGGGGCGAAGTCCCAGATACGCAGTATTTT.

In DNA, the CDR3 is TGTGCCAGCAGTATGGGGAGTGGCGACACTGAAGCTTTCTTT. Translated: CASSMGSGDTEAFF. V and J are TRBV6-5 and TRBJ1-1; D is uncertain. Germline assignment: CDR1 MNHEY and CDR2 SVGAGI. The CDR3 length is 14 residues. V was cut by 5 bases and J by 3 bases, with 13 bases left in between.

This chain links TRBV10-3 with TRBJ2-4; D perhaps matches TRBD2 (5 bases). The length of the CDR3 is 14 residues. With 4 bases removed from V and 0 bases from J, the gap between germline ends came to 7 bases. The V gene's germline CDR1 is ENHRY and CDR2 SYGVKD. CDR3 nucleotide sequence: TGTGCCATCAGTGCTGCGGGAGCCAAAAACATTCAGTACTTC. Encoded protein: CAISAAGAKNIQYF.